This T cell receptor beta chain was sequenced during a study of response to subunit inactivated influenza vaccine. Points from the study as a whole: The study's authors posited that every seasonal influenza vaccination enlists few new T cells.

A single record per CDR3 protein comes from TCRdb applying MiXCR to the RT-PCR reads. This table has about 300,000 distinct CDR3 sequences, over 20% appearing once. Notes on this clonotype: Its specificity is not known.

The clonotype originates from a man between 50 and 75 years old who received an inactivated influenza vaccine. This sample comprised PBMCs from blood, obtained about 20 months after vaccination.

CDR3 in amino acids: CSARGISGGFDNEQFF. The CDR3 bases are TGCAGTGCTAGAGGGATTAGCGGGGGCTTCGACAATGAGCAGTTCTTC. The chain combines TRBV20-1 with TRBJ2-1; the match to TRBD2 covers 9 bases. Unmatched junction bases numbered 9, after V lost 1 base and J lost 5 bases. Germline V lookup: CDR1 DFQATT, CDR2 SNEGSKA (reference sequence). The CDR3 sequence is 16 residues long.